This TCR beta chain appears in the sequencing data of a study of T-cell reconstitution after alpha-beta-depleted transplantation in children. Study-wide results and caveats: By about two months after transplant, alpha-beta T cells reportedly arose from several hundred graft clones that had expanded. In some patients, recipient T cells and intrathymic progenitors surviving conditioning explained high day-60 diversity. One year post-transplant, T-cell counts and diversity were largely derived from T cells produced anew.

Unique molecular identifiers were incorporated during preparation of the TCRbeta library. Using its own MiXCR run on the PCR reads, TCRdb lists one record per CDR3 protein. This repertoire shows around 960,000 distinct CDR3 sequences, roughly 29% found once; its top ten account for over 25%. After removal of 8 bases from V and 4 bases from J, the junction contained 4 bases not matched to a gene. The CDR3 sequence is 13 residues long. This clonotype was seen only a few times. Its antigen is as yet unknown. The starting material was PBMCs, mostly from graft donor cells, obtained 360 days after TCRalphabeta/CD19-depleted stem cell transplant. The source of this sequence is a boy younger than two who had a stem cell transplant for SCID, so the T cells may come from the graft donor. The V gene is TRBV12-3 or TRBV12-4, the J gene TRBJ2-2; TRBD2 aligns across 7 bases. Here the CDR3 reads CASRGVVTGELFF. The DNA for the CDR3 is TGTGCCAGCCGGGGGGTAGTCACCGGGGAGCTGTTTTTT.